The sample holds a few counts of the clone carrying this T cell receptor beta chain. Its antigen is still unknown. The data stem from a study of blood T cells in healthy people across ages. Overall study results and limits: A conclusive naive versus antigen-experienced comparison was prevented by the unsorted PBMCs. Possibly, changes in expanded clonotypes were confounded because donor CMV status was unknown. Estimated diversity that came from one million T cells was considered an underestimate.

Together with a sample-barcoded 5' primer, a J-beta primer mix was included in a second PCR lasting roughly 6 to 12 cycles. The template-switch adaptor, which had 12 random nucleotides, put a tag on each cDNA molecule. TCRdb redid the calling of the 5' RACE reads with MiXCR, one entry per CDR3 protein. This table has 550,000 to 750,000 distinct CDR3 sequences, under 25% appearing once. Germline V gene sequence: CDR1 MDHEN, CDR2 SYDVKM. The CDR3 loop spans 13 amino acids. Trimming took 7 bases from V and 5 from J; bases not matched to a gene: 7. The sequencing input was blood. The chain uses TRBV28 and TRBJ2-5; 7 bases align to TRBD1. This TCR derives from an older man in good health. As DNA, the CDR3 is TGTGCCAGCAATCCGACAGGGCGTGAGACCCAGTACTTC. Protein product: CASNPTGRETQYF.